This record covers a single T cell receptor (beta chain). The antigen remains undetermined. Trimming took 0 bases from V and 4 from J, leaving 13 bases between them. Germline V gene sequence: CDR1 DFQATT, CDR2 SNEGSKA (reference sequence). This CDR3 has 14 amino acids. The data were obtained in a study of blood T cells in healthy people across ages. The study, taken as a whole, reports: The study lacked donor CMV status, which possibly confounded expanded clonotype changes.

Alongside a J-beta primer mix, a sample-barcoded 5' primer served in a second PCR lasting 7 to 11 cycles. No fewer than 3 million CDR3-containing paired-end reads came from each sample. TCRdb called the 5' RACE reads again in MiXCR, with one record for every CDR3 protein. The sample records approximately 730,000 distinct CDR3 sequences, 40% to 65% being singletons. The clonotype was recovered from a man of 80 years or more in good health. Material for sequencing was blood. The chain couples TRBV20-1 to TRBJ2-7; unclear D gene. The CDR3 loop is CSARDLQLGYEQYF. The CDR3 bases are TGCAGTGCTAGAGATCTACAGCTTGGGTACGAGCAGTACTTC.